These T cell receptor beta chains were read from a single sample in a study of cytomegalovirus exposure and HLA in healthy donors. Assay: immunoSEQ multiplex PCR; the TCRdb copy retains only in-frame clones and omits some. Of around 120,000 clones listed, roughly 63% were seen once; the top ten hold around 1.6%. Sequencing used PBMCs. The receptors were sampled from a young man in good health and CMV-seropositive. CDR3s include the opening cysteine and the closing phenylalanine or tryptophan. The order of the fields is CDR3 DNA, CDR3 protein, D gene, V gene, J gene, clone size. A D gene is named only where the DNA matches it firmly. Clone size is given for some rows only: seen once, a few or many times, or a class if the clone is expanded.

CDR3nt: TGCGCCAGCAGCCGGACCGGGACAGGGGTGTACGAGCAGTACTTC; CDR3aa: CASSRTGTGVYEQYF; d_gene: TRBD1; v_gene: TRBV4-1; j_gene: TRBJ2-7; abundance: few
CDR3nt: TGTGCCAGCAGTGAACGGGAGAACACTGAAGCTTTCTTT; CDR3aa: CASSERENTEAFF; d_gene: -; v_gene: TRBV2; j_gene: TRBJ1-1; abundance: many
CDR3nt: TGTGCCAGCAGCCAAGGCGGAACGGGGGAGAGCTACGAGCAGTACTTC; CDR3aa: CASSQGGTGESYEQYF; d_gene: -; v_gene: TRBV4-2; j_gene: TRBJ2-7; abundance: -
CDR3nt: TGCGCCAGCAGCCCCGGACTAGCGGGAGACTACTACGAGCAGTACTTC; CDR3aa: CASSPGLAGDYYEQYF; d_gene: TRBD2; v_gene: TRBV4-3; j_gene: TRBJ2-7; abundance: -
CDR3nt: TGTGCCAGCAGCTTTCGGGGACAGATCTATGGCTACACCTTC; CDR3aa: CASSFRGQIYGYTF; d_gene: TRBD1; v_gene: TRBV5-5; j_gene: TRBJ1-2; abundance: -
CDR3nt: TGCAGCGTTGTAGGGGGAGTCCGATCCACAGATACGCAGTATTTT; CDR3aa: CSVVGGVRSTDTQYF; d_gene: -; v_gene: TRBV29-1; j_gene: TRBJ2-3; abundance: few
CDR3nt: TGTGCCAGCAGCCAAGCCCAGGGGACAGATACGCAGTATTTT; CDR3aa: CASSQAQGTDTQYF; d_gene: -; v_gene: TRBV4-2; j_gene: TRBJ2-3; abundance: -
CDR3nt: TGCGCCAGCAGCCAAGGACCACTAGCGGGAAGAGGAGAGACCCAGTACTTC; CDR3aa: CASSQGPLAGRGETQYF; d_gene: TRBD2; v_gene: TRBV4-1; j_gene: TRBJ2-5; abundance: -
CDR3nt: TGTGCCAGCAGTCTTCTAGAAACAGATACGCAGTATTTT; CDR3aa: CASSLLETDTQYF; d_gene: -; v_gene: TRBV25-1; j_gene: TRBJ2-3; abundance: -
CDR3nt: TGTGCCAGCGCTCTCACAGGGACCTCCTACGAGCAGTACTTC; CDR3aa: CASALTGTSYEQYF; d_gene: -; v_gene: TRBV27; j_gene: TRBJ2-7; abundance: few
CDR3nt: TGCGCCAGCAGGGCTTCCGGGACTAGACACTACGAGCAGTACTTC; CDR3aa: CASRASGTRHYEQYF; d_gene: TRBD2; v_gene: TRBV5-1; j_gene: TRBJ2-7; abundance: -